The 7 T cell receptor beta chains listed next were all sequenced from one sample in a study of blood T cell repertoires in COVID-19. Method: immunoSEQ multiplex PCR; TCRdb's copy keeps in-frame clones and lacks some. The table has around 310,000 clones, over 85% seen once; the top ten hold more than 9%. The sequenced sample consisted of PBMCs or T cells enriched from blood (not recorded which). These receptors all come from a woman aged 25 to 39 who had recovered from COVID-19.

This clone was observed a single time. The CDR3 DNA sequence: TGTGCCAGTAGTATCATCCGGGAGCCAGGCAATCAGCCCCAGCATTTT. It yields the protein CASSIIREPGNQPQHF. The chain carries TRBV19 and TRBJ1-5, with D hard to call. Germline lookup yields CDR1 LNHDA and CDR2 SQIVND (reference sequence). The V and J ends lost 3 bases and 2 bases respectively, with 14 bases between them. The CDR3 spans 16 residues.

A single count supports this clone. V gene TRBV28 combines with J gene TRBJ2-1; a weak D match, TRBD2 (6 bases). V was shortened by 4 bases and J by 5 bases, with 9 bases between the two germline ends. The CDR3 spans 13 residues. Germline V gene lookup returns CDR1 MDHEN and CDR2 SYDVKM. CDR3 bases: TGTGCCAGCAGTTGGGGCGGGAACAATGAGCAGTTCTTC. It codes for CASSWGGNNEQFF.

This chain connects TRBV7-2 to TRBJ2-7; D possibly corresponds to TRBD1 (6 bases). CDR1 is SGHTA, CDR2 FQGNSA, per germline. V was pared by 1 base and J by 2 bases, with 9 bases between. CDR3 length equals 14 residues. The CDR3 sequence: CASSLGQDAYEQYF. CDR3 nucleotide sequence: TGTGCCAGCAGCTTAGGACAGGACGCCTACGAGCAGTACTTC.

This clone was seen more than once but under ten times. This chain uses TRBV10-1 with TRBJ2-3, with unresolved D. Trimming took off 5 bases at V and 1 base at J, with 13 bases between the two ends. The CDR3 is made up of 15 amino acids. The germline V gene encodes CDR1 WNHNN and CDR2 SYGVQD (reference sequence). CDR3 protein: CASSRIRSGTDTQYF. For the CDR3, the DNA is TGCGCCAGCAGTCGAATCAGGTCGGGCACAGATACGCAGTATTTT.

V and J are TRBV9 and TRBJ2-3; TRBD1 aligns across 7 bases. Germline V gene data show CDR1 as SGDLS and CDR2 as YYNGEE. This CDR3 spans 15 amino acids. Losses at the gene ends were 4 bases for V and 2 bases for J; bases not matched to a gene: 7. The CDR3 bases are TGTGCCAGCAGCTACGACAGGGCGCCCACAGATACGCAGTATTTT. Protein: CASSYDRAPTDTQYF.

The chain uses TRBV30 and TRBJ2-7; 7 bases align to TRBD1. CDR1 GTSNPN and CDR2 SVGIG come from the germline V gene (reference sequence). Trimming removed 4 bases from V and 3 bases from J; junction bases left unmatched: 3. The CDR3 covers 12 residues. The CDR3 sequence is CAWTRTGYEQYF. The CDR3 DNA is TGTGCCTGGACCAGGACAGGCTACGAGCAGTACTTC.

In DNA, the CDR3 is TGTGCCAGCAGTTCTAACCGGGACAGGAGCTACATGAACACTGAAGCTTTCTTT. Amino acids: CASSSNRDRSYMNTEAFF. The V gene is TRBV27, the J gene TRBJ1-1; 8 positions match TRBD1. CDR3 size: 18 residues. V lost 4 bases to trimming and J lost 0 bases; unmatched junction nucleotides: 13. The V gene's germline CDR1 is MNHEY and CDR2 SMNVEV (reference sequence).